The rows below give T cell receptor beta chains drawn from one sample of a study of T cells after yellow fever vaccination. TCRdb fed the 5' RACE reads into MiXCR, producing one record per CDR3 protein. The sample holds over 150,000 distinct CDR3 sequences, 5.5% to 8% seen once. Sequencing used CD4+ T cells sorted from PBMCs, obtained on the day of the first yellow fever vaccination. Source of these receptors: a man aged 18 to 35 who received the YFV17D yellow fever vaccine. Both conserved end residues are part of each CDR3. A D gene is named only where the DNA matches it firmly. The size field is filled for only some rows; it gives once, few, many or a size class.

J: TRBJ2-1
V: TRBV7-7
D: TRBD1
size: -
CDR3: CASSLGLTGVEEQFF
DNA: TGTGCTAGCAGCTTAGGCCTTACAGGGGTGGAAGAGCAGTTCTTC

J: TRBJ1-1
V: TRBV15
D: -
size: -
CDR3: CATSRVQGEAFF
DNA: TGTGCCACCAGCAGAGTCCAGGGAGAAGCTTTCTTT

J: TRBJ1-2
V: TRBV5-6
D: -
size: few
CDR3: CASSGVPNNYGYTF
DNA: TGTGCCAGCAGTGGTGTTCCCAACAACTATGGCTACACCTTC

J: TRBJ1-1
V: TRBV5-1
D: -
size: many
CDR3: CASSSEGVGNTEAFF
DNA: TGCGCCAGCAGCTCGGAGGGGGTGGGGAACACTGAAGCTTTCTTT

J: TRBJ2-4
V: TRBV4-1
D: -
size: few
CDR3: CASSQALAKNIQYF
DNA: TGCGCCAGCAGCCAGGCGTTAGCCAAAAACATTCAGTACTTC

J: TRBJ2-3
V: TRBV2
D: -
size: many
CDR3: CASIQSGTDTQYF
DNA: TGTGCCAGCATCCAGAGCGGCACAGATACGCAGTATTTT

J: TRBJ2-2
V: TRBV10-2
D: TRBD1
size: many
CDR3: CASSADRAHGELFF
DNA: TGCGCCAGCAGTGCAGACAGGGCGCACGGGGAGCTGTTTTTT

J: TRBJ2-2
V: TRBV5-1
D: -
size: many
CDR3: CASSLAVSGGELFF
DNA: TGCGCCAGCAGCTTGGCCGTCAGCGGCGGGGAGCTGTTTTTT

J: TRBJ1-2
V: TRBV3-1
D: -
size: -
CDR3: CASSPLDSYYGYTF
DNA: TGTGCCAGCAGCCCCTTGGACAGCTACTATGGCTACACCTTC

J: TRBJ2-3
V: TRBV6-5
D: TRBD2
size: few
CDR3: CASSYTGLAGVTDTQYF
DNA: TGTGCCAGCAGTTACACCGGACTAGCGGGGGTCACAGATACGCAGTATTTT

J: TRBJ1-2
V: TRBV7-2
D: TRBD1
size: -
CDR3: CASSLADRTTYGYTF
DNA: TGTGCCAGCAGCTTAGCGGACAGGACGACATATGGCTACACCTTC

J: TRBJ2-3
V: TRBV20-1
D: -
size: many
CDR3: CSARGGRTDTQYF
DNA: TGCAGTGCTAGGGGTGGACGCACAGATACGCAGTATTTT

J: TRBJ2-3
V: TRBV29-1
D: TRBD2
size: few
CDR3: CSVAVAGGPDTQYF
DNA: TGCAGCGTTGCGGTAGCGGGGGGGCCAGATACGCAGTATTTT

J: TRBJ2-1
V: TRBV12-3/TRBV12-4
D: TRBD2
size: many
CDR3: CASRLGLGTFF
DNA: TGTGCCAGCAGACTCGGACTAGGCACGTTCTTC

J: TRBJ2-2
V: TRBV12-3/TRBV12-4
D: TRBD2
size: many
CDR3: CASSWALAGSGELFF
DNA: TGTGCCAGCAGTTGGGCCCTAGCGGGGTCCGGGGAGCTGTTTTTT

J: TRBJ1-1
V: TRBV12-3/TRBV12-4
D: TRBD1
size: -
CDR3: CASSPPQGPVNTEAFF
DNA: TGTGCCAGCAGTCCCCCACAGGGGCCTGTGAACACTGAAGCTTTCTTT

J: TRBJ1-1
V: TRBV5-1
D: -
size: many
CDR3: CASSSDTGMNTEAFF
DNA: TGCGCCAGCAGCTCTGACACCGGTATGAACACTGAAGCTTTCTTT

J: TRBJ2-3
V: TRBV12-3/TRBV12-4
D: -
size: -
CDR3: CASSLGTDTDTQYF
DNA: TGTGCCAGCAGTTTAGGGACAGACACAGATACGCAGTATTTT

J: TRBJ2-1
V: TRBV6-2/TRBV6-3
D: TRBD1
size: many
CDR3: CASRTNRGQFYNEQFF
DNA: TGTGCCAGCAGAACCAACAGGGGGCAATTTTACAATGAGCAGTTCTTC

J: TRBJ1-2
V: TRBV28
D: -
size: -
CDR3: CASTASGAIYGYTF
DNA: TGTGCCAGCACCGCATCAGGGGCAATCTATGGCTACACCTTC

J: TRBJ1-5
V: TRBV6-5
D: -
size: -
CDR3: CASRQWGGDSNQPQHF
DNA: TGTGCCAGCCGCCAGTGGGGAGGTGATAGCAATCAGCCCCAGCATTTT

J: TRBJ2-5
V: TRBV7-8
D: TRBD2
size: many
CDR3: CASSLRTSGSQETQYF
DNA: TGTGCCAGCAGCTTACGGACTAGCGGGTCCCAAGAGACCCAGTACTTC

J: TRBJ2-3
V: TRBV29-1
D: -
size: many
CDR3: CSAKRTDTQYF
DNA: TGCAGCGCCAAGAGGACAGATACGCAGTATTTT

J: TRBJ2-1
V: TRBV6-5
D: -
size: few
CDR3: CASRPGLSYNEQFF
DNA: TGTGCCAGCAGACCGGGGCTCTCCTACAATGAGCAGTTCTTC

J: TRBJ2-3
V: TRBV20-1
D: -
size: many
CDR3: CSARGLLARTQYF
DNA: TGCAGTGCTAGGGGCCTGCTAGCGAGGACGCAGTATTTT

J: TRBJ1-5
V: TRBV20-1
D: -
size: few
CDR3: CSARDDRGGNQPQHF
DNA: TGCAGTGCTAGAGATGACCGCGGCGGCAATCAGCCCCAGCATTTT

J: TRBJ1-3
V: TRBV7-2
D: -
size: few
CDR3: CASSLAPFGGNTIYF
DNA: TGTGCCAGCAGCTTAGCGCCGTTTGGTGGAAACACCATATATTTT

J: TRBJ1-1
V: TRBV6-1
D: TRBD1
size: -
CDR3: CASSQPGTGWTEAFF
DNA: TGTGCCAGCAGTCAACCCGGGACAGGGTGGACTGAAGCTTTCTTT

J: TRBJ2-5
V: TRBV5-1
D: -
size: few
CDR3: CASSADPQETQYF
DNA: TGCGCCAGCAGCGCGGACCCCCAAGAGACCCAGTACTTC

J: TRBJ2-3
V: TRBV5-4
D: TRBD2
size: few
CDR3: CASSPFGRGVKDTQYF
DNA: TGTGCCAGCAGCCCGTTCGGGCGGGGGGTTAAAGATACGCAGTATTTT

J: TRBJ1-1
V: TRBV5-1
D: -
size: -
CDR3: CASSLASGARGTEAFF
DNA: TGCGCCAGCAGCTTAGCTTCGGGGGCGCGGGGCACTGAAGCTTTCTTT

J: TRBJ2-1
V: TRBV19
D: TRBD2
size: -
CDR3: CASSITSGGHTYNEQFF
DNA: TGTGCCAGTAGTATCACTAGCGGGGGCCATACCTACAATGAGCAGTTCTTC

J: TRBJ2-5
V: TRBV20-1
D: -
size: many
CDR3: CSAPPPARETQYF
DNA: TGCAGTGCTCCCCCCCCAGCACGGGAGACCCAGTACTTC

J: TRBJ1-2
V: TRBV12-5
D: TRBD1
size: -
CDR3: CASGFVPGGGYGYTF
DNA: TGTGCTAGTGGTTTCGTCCCAGGGGGCGGCTATGGCTACACCTTC

J: TRBJ2-7
V: TRBV11-2
D: -
size: few
CDR3: CASSSPRSTYEQYF
DNA: TGTGCCAGCAGCTCCCCCAGAAGTACCTACGAGCAGTACTTC

J: TRBJ2-2
V: TRBV7-2
D: -
size: many
CDR3: CASSLAGAANTGELFF
DNA: TGTGCCAGCAGCTTAGCGGGGGCCGCGAACACCGGGGAGCTGTTTTTT

J: TRBJ2-5
V: TRBV7-2
D: TRBD1
size: -
CDR3: CASTYRGRWETQYF
DNA: TGTGCCAGCACCTACAGGGGGCGCTGGGAGACCCAGTACTTC

J: TRBJ2-3
V: TRBV20-1
D: -
size: many
CDR3: CSARPRRSSTDTQYF
DNA: TGCAGTGCTAGACCCCGAAGGTCTAGCACAGATACGCAGTATTTT

J: TRBJ1-6
V: TRBV6-5
D: -
size: many
CDR3: CASSYLRDLNSPLHF
DNA: TGTGCCAGCAGTTACCTGCGGGACCTCAATTCACCCCTCCACTTT